This TCR beta chain was sequenced in a study of OX40 agonist ivuxolimab in advanced cancers. Study overall: Intravenous ivuxolimab was administered to patients every 2 weeks at 0.01 to 10 mg/kg.

Study-level findings and limits: Researchers report that CD8+ T cells had, on average, more expanded clones than CD4+.

The CDR3 loop spans 15 amino acids. CDR1 and CDR2 from the germline V gene are SEHNR and FQNEAQ (reference sequence). Trimming took 1 base from V and 4 from J; bases not matched to a gene: 4. About this clone itself: Its antigen is undetermined.

Using immunoSEQ multiplex PCR, the repertoire was profiled, and TCRdb retains in-frame clones only, with some absent. Of about 2,200 clones in the sample, about four fifths are singletons; the top ten hold roughly 20%. The V gene is TRBV7-9, the J gene TRBJ2-3; the match to TRBD1 covers 8 bases. This clonotype was sampled from an adult with an advanced solid tumor such as melanoma, head and neck, liver or kidney cancer. The sample in question was CD4+ or CD8+ T cells sorted from blood, obtained in a trial of the OX40 agonist ivuxolimab. The chain's CDR3 is CASSLGPGQADTQYF. The CDR3 DNA reads TGTGCCAGCAGCTTAGGCCCGGGACAGGCAGATACGCAGTATTTT.